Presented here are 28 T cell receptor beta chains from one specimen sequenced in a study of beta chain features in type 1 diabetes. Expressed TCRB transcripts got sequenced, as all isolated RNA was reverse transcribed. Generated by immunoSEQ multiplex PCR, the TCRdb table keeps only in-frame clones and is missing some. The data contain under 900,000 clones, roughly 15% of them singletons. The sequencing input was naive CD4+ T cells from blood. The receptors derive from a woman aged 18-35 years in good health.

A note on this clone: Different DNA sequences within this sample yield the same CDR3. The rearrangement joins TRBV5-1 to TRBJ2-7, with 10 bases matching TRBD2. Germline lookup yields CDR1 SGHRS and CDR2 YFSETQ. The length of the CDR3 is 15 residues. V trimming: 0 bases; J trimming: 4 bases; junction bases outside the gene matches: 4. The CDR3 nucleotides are TGCGCCAGCAGCTTGGTGTCTAGCGGGAGTTACGAGCAGTACTTC. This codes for CASSLVSSGSYEQYF.

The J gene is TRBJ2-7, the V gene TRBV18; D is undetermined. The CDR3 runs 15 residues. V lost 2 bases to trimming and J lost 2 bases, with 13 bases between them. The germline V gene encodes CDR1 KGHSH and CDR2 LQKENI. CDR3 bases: TGTGCCAGCTCACCAGTTCTTGAGGAAACCTACGAGCAGTACTTC. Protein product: CASSPVLEETYEQYF.

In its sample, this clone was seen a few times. CDR3 nucleotide sequence: TGCGCCAGCAGCCCCTCGACTAGCGGTGTTAGCACAGATACGCAGTATTTT. Translation: CASSPSTSGVSTDTQYF. The chain is built from TRBV5-1 and TRBJ2-3, with 9 bases aligning to TRBD2. The J segment lost 0 bases and the V segment lost 4 bases, leaving 9 bases of the junction unmatched. The germline V gene encodes CDR1 SGHRS and CDR2 YFSETQ. The CDR3 consists of 17 residues.

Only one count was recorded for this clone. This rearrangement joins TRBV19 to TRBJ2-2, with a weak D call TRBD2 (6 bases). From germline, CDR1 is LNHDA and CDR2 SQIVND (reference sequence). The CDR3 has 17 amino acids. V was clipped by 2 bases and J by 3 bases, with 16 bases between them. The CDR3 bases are TGTGCCAGTAGTATACGTCGGGGGTATCGTTACACCGGGGAGCTGTTTTTT. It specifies CASSIRRGYRYTGELFF.

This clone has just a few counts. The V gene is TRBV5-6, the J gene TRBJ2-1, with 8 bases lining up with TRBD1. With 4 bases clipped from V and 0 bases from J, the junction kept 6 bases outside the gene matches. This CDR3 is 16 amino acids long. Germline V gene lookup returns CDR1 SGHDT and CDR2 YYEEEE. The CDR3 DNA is TGTGCCAGCAGCCGAGAAGGGACAGGCTCCTACAATGAGCAGTTCTTC. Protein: CASSREGTGSYNEQFF.

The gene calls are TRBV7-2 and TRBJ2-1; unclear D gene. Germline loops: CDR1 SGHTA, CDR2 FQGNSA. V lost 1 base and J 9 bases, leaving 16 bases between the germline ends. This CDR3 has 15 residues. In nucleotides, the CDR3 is TGTGCCAGCAGCTTAGTAGGGCTAGTTAATGGTGAGCAGTTCTTC. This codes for CASSLVGLVNGEQFF.

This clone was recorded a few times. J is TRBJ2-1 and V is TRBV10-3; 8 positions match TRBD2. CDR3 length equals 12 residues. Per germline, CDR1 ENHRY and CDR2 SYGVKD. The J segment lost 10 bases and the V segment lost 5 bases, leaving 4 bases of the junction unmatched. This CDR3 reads CAISKAGDEQFF. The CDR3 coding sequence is TGTGCCATCAGTAAAGCGGGAGACGAGCAGTTCTTC.

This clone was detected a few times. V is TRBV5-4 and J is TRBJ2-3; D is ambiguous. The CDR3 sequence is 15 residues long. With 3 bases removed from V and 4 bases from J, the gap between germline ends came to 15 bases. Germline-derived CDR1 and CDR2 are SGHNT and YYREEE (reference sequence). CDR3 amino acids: CASSSKLDSADTQYF. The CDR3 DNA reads TGTGCCAGCAGCTCCAAACTGGATTCAGCAGATACGCAGTATTTT.

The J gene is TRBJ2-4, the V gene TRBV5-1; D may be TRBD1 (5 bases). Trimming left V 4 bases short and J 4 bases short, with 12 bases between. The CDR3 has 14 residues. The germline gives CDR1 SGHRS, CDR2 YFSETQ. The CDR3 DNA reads TGCGCCAGCAGCCCCGGACAAGAAAAAAACATTCAGTACTTC. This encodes CASSPGQEKNIQYF.

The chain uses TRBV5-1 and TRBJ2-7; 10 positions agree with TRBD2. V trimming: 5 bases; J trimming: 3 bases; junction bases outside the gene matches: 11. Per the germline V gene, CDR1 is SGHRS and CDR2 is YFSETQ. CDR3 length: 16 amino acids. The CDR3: CASRRPGLATLYEQYF. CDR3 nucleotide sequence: TGCGCCAGCAGGCGTCCGGGACTAGCGACACTCTACGAGCAGTACTTC.

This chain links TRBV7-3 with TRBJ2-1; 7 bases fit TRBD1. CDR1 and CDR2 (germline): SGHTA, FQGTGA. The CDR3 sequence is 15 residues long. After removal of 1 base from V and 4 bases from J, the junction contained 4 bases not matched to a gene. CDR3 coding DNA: TGTGCCAGCAGCTTAAACCCGGGACAGTACAATGAGCAGTTCTTC. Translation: CASSLNPGQYNEQFF.

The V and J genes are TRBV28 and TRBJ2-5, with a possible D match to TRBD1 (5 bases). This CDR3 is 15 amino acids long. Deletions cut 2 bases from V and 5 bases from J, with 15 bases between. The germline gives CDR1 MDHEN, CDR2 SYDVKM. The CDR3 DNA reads TGTGCCAGCAGTTTACAGGGTAGGAGATCGGAGACCCAGTACTTC. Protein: CASSLQGRRSETQYF.

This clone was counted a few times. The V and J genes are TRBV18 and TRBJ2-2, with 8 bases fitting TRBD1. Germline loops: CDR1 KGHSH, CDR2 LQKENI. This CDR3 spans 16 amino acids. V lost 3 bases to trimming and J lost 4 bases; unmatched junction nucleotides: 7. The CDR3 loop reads CASSPQTGESTGELFF. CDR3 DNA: TGTGCCAGCTCACCTCAGACAGGGGAAAGCACCGGGGAGCTGTTTTTT. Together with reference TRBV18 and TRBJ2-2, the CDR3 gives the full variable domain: NAGVMQNPRHLVRRRGQEARLRCSPMKGHSHVYWYRQLPEEGLKFMVYLQKENIIDESGMPKERFSAEFPKEGPSILRIQQVVRGDSAAYFCASSPQTGESTGELFFGEGSRLTVL.

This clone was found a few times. DNA of the CDR3: TGTGCCAGCAGCTTAGTATACAGCACAGATACGCAGTATTTT. Translating gives CASSLVYSTDTQYF. The rearrangement joins TRBV7-9 to TRBJ2-3; no firm D call. Germline V gene sequence: CDR1 SEHNR, CDR2 FQNEAQ (reference sequence). Deletions cut 1 base from V and 0 bases from J, with 5 bases between. The CDR3 extends over 14 amino acids.

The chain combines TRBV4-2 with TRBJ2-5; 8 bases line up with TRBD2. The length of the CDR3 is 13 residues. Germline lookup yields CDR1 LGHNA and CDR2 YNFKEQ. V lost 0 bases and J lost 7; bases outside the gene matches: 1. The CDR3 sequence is CASSQDRGGTQYF. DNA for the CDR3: TGTGCCAGCAGCCAAGATCGGGGGGGGACCCAGTACTTC.

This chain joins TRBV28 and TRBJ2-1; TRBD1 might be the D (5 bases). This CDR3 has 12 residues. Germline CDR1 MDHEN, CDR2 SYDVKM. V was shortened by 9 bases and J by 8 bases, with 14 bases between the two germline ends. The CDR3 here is CASFQGADEQFF. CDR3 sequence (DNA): TGTGCCAGTTTTCAGGGTGCCGATGAGCAGTTCTTC.

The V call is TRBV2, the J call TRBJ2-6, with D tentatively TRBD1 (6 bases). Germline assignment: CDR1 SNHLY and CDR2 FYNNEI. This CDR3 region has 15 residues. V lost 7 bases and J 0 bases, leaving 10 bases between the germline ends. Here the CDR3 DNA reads TGTGCCAGCACACGGACAGCCTCTGGGGCCAACGTCCTGACTTTC. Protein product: CASTRTASGANVLTF.

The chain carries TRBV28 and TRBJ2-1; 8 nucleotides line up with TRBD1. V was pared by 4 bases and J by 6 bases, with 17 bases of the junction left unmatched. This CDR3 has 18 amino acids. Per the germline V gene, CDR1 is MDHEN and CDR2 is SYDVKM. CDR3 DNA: TGTGCCAGCAGTTACACCGGGACAGGCTCAAGTGGGAGCAATGAGCAGTTCTTC. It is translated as CASSYTGTGSSGSNEQFF. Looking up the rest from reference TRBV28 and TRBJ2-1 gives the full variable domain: DVKVTQSSRYLVKRTGEKVFLECVQDMDHENMFWYRQDPGLGLRLIYFSYDVKMKEKGDIPEGYSVSREKKERFSLILESASTNQTSMYLCASSYTGTGSSGSNEQFFGPGTRLTVL.

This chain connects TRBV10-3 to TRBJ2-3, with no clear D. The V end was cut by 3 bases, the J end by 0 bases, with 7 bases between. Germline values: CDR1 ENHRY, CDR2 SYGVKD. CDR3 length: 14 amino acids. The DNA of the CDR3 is TGTGCCATCAGTGACGAAAGGAGCACAGATACGCAGTATTTT. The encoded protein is CAISDERSTDTQYF.

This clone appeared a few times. CDR3 region: CASRSGTTSTDTQYF. The DNA for the CDR3 is TGCGCCAGCAGGTCCGGGACGACCAGCACAGATACGCAGTATTTT. The chain has TRBV5-1 and TRBJ2-3; D may be TRBD1 or TRBD2 (5 bases each). The CDR3 contains 15 residues. The germline V gene has CDR1 SGHRS and CDR2 YFSETQ. The V and J ends lost 5 bases and 0 bases respectively, with 13 bases between them. The full variable domain, with the rest looked up from reference TRBV5-1 and TRBJ2-3, is KAGVTQTPRYLIKTRGQQVTLSCSPISGHRSVSWYQQTPGQGLQFLFEYFSETQRNKGNFPGRFSGRQFSNSRSEMNVSTLELGDSALYLCASRSGTTSTDTQYFGPGTRLTVL.

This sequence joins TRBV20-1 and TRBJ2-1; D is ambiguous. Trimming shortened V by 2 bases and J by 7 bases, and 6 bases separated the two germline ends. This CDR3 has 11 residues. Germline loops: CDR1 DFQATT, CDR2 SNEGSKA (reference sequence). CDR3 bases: TGCAGTGCTAGATATAAAAATGAGCAGTTCTTC. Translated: CSARYKNEQFF.

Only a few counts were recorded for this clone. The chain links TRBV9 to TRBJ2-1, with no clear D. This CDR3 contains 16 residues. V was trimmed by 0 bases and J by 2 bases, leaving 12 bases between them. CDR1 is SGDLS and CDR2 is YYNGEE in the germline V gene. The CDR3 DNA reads TGTGCCAGCAGCGTAGGTGGGTTTTTGACCTACAATGAGCAGTTCTTC. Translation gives CASSVGGFLTYNEQFF.

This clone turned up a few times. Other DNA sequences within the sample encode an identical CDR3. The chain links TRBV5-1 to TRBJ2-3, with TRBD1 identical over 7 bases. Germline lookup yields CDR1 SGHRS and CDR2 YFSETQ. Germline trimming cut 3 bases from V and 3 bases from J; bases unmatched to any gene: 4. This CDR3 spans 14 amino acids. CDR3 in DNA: TGCGCCAGCAGCTCGGGACAGAGAACAGATACGCAGTATTTT. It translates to CASSSGQRTDTQYF.

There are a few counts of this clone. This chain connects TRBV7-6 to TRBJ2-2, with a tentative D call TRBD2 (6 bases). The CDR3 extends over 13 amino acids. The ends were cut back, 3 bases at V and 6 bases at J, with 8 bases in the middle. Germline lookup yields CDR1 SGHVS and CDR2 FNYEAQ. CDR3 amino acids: CASSLSGSGELFF. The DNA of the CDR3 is TGTGCCAGCAGCTTGAGCGGGTCCGGGGAGCTGTTTTTT.

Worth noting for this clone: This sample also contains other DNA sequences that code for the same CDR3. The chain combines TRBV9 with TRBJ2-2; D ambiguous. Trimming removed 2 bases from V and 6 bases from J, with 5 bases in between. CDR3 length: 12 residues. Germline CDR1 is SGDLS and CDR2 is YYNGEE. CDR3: CASSVLPGELFF. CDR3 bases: TGTGCCAGCAGCGTGCTGCCCGGGGAGCTGTTTTTT. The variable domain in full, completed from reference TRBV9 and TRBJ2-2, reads DSGVTQTPKHLITATGQRVTLRCSPRSGDLSVYWYQQSLDQGLQFLIQYYNGEERAKGNILERFSAQQFPDLHSELNLSSLELGDSALYFCASSVLPGELFFGEGSRLTVL.

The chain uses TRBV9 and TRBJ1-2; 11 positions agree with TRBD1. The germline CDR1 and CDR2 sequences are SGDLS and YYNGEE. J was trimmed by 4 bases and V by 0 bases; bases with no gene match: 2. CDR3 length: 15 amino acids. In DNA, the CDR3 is TGTGCCAGCAGCGTAGGGGACAGGGGGGTCTATGGCTACACCTTC. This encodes CASSVGDRGVYGYTF.

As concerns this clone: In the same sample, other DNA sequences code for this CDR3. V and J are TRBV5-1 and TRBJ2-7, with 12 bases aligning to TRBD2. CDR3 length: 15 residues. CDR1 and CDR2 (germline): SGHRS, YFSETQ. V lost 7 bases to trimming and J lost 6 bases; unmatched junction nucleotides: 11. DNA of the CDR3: TGCGCCAGCGCGAGCCAGACTAGCGGGAGTTCCGAGCAGTACTTC. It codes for CASASQTSGSSEQYF.

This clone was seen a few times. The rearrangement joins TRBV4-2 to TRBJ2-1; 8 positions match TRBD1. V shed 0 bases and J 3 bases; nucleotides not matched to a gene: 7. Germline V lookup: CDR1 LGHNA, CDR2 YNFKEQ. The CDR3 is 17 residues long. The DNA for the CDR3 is TGTGCCAGCAGCCAAGATCTTGTTGGGACAGGCTACAATGAGCAGTTCTTC. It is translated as CASSQDLVGTGYNEQFF.